These T cell receptor beta chains were read from a single sample in a study of beta chain features in type 1 diabetes. Method: immunoSEQ multiplex PCR; TCRdb's copy keeps in-frame clones and lacks some. The repertoire has about 370,000 clones, roughly 9.8% of them found once; the top ten carry roughly 0.54%. Sequences were obtained from central memory CD4+ T cells from blood. Receptor source: a man younger than 40 with type 1 diabetes. Both conserved end residues are part of each CDR3. A D gene is named only where the DNA matches it firmly. Some rows mark clone size as missing; the rest say once, few, many or name a class of expanded clone.

V gene	J gene	D gene	clone size	CDR3 protein	CDR3 DNA
TRBV5-1	TRBJ2-1	TRBD1	few	CASSPRGQGAENEQFF	TGCGCCAGCAGCCCCCGGGGACAGGGGGCCGAAAATGAGCAGTTCTTC
TRBV6-5	TRBJ1-2	NA	NA	CASSSSSTYGYTF	TGTGCCAGCAGTTCTTCTTCCACTTATGGCTACACCTTC
TRBV30	TRBJ2-1	TRBD2	few	CAWTKLAGVYNEQFF	TGTGCCTGGACTAAACTAGCGGGAGTCTACAATGAGCAGTTCTTC
TRBV28	TRBJ1-1	NA	NA	CASSPMRENTEAFF	TGTGCCAGCAGTCCTATGAGGGAGAACACTGAAGCTTTCTTT
TRBV4-1	TRBJ1-4	NA	NA	CASSQDRARTTNEKLFF	TGCGCCAGCAGCCAAGATCGGGCACGAACAACTAATGAAAAACTGTTTTTT
TRBV5-4	TRBJ1-1	TRBD1	few	CASSWGQLNTEAFF	TGTGCCAGCAGCTGGGGACAGCTAAACACTGAAGCTTTCTTT
TRBV7-2	TRBJ2-7	NA	few	CASSEAGTSLRYEQYF	TGTGCCAGCAGCGAGGCGGGGACCTCCCTAAGATACGAGCAGTACTTC
TRBV19	TRBJ1-2	TRBD1	few	CASSPSGQGVIGYTF	TGTGCCAGTAGTCCTTCCGGACAGGGGGTCATCGGCTACACCTTC
TRBV6-5	TRBJ1-2	TRBD1	NA	CASRGTGATYTF	TGTGCCAGCAGGGGGACAGGAGCTACCTACACCTTC
TRBV7-2	TRBJ2-5	NA	NA	CASSFRETQYF	TGTGCCAGCAGCTTCCGAGAGACCCAGTACTTC
TRBV28	TRBJ2-7	TRBD1	NA	CASRGGTGVAEQYF	TGTGCCAGCAGGGGTGGGACAGGGGTTGCCGAGCAGTACTTC